Given below is one T cell receptor (beta chain) in context. Its antigen is still unknown. Time point here: week 3, after first cycle of checkpoint inhibitor. No patient had earlier systemic cancer treatment, concurrent immunosuppressants, or another active cancer. This specimen comes from a study of blood T cell dynamics during melanoma immunotherapy. Study background: Metastatic melanoma patients received first-line pembrolizumab or nivolumab plus ipilimumab. Overall study findings and caveats: The study could not tell melanoma-specific clones from general immune activation.

Each bulk PBMC sample had roughly 400 ng DNA loaded. Some clones are missing from TCRdb's copy, which holds only in-frame ones; the method was immunoSEQ multiplex PCR. Of 11,000 or so clones listed, more than 70% are singletons. This CDR3 has 14 residues. Germline V gene data show CDR1 as SGHTA and CDR2 as FQGNSA. With V trimmed by 5 bases and J by 3 bases, 6 bases remained unmatched. The V and J genes are TRBV7-2 and TRBJ2-5; 7 bases align to TRBD1. This clonotype was obtained from a human donor with melanoma. The source was blood, collected from a patient treated with checkpoint blockade. The CDR3 loop reads CASSTTGTEETQYF. CDR3 sequence (DNA): TGTGCCAGCAGCACGACCGGGACAGAAGAGACCCAGTACTTC.